Detailed here is one T cell receptor (beta chain). In the authors' methods: Reference gene primer amplification in the assay estimated nucleated cell counts. Some clones are missing from TCRdb's copy, which holds only in-frame ones; the method was immunoSEQ multiplex PCR. The V and J calls and clone size were taken over from that table, and D and trimming were inferred from the DNA. The table lists about 21,000 clones, 70% to 90% of them singletons. This entry belongs to a study of blood T cell repertoires in COVID-19. Study summary: Samples representing acute and convalescent COVID-19 were sourced from the United States, Italy and Spain. Nucleic acid was either cDNA or gDNA, and it came from T cells, B-cell-depleted T cells, or PBMCs.

This clonotype was obtained from a human donor with active COVID-19. The donor label of this sample is uncertain. The sequencing sample was made of peripheral blood.

The CDR3 region is CASSLRGGYEQYF. The CDR3 DNA is TGTGCCAGCAGCTTAAGGGGAGGGTACGAGCAGTACTTC. The V and J genes are TRBV7-9 and TRBJ2-7, with TRBD2 matching 7 bases. The CDR3 is 13 residues long. Germline CDR1 reads SEHNR; CDR2 reads FQNEAQ (reference sequence). J gave up 4 bases and V 2 bases, and 2 bases lay outside the gene matches.